This T cell receptor beta chain was sequenced for a study of monozygotic twins with inflammatory bowel disease. This CDR3 comprises 15 residues. The germline gives CDR1 ENHRY, CDR2 SYGVKD. With the 5' RACE reads reprocessed, TCRdb shows one record per CDR3 protein and no DNA. The sample features some 300,000 distinct CDR3 sequences, with 5.6% in its top ten. This sequence joins TRBV10-3 and TRBJ2-4. The specimen was blood. The sequence came from a human donor with ulcerative colitis or Crohn's disease, or a healthy co-twin of an affected twin (not recorded which). The CDR3 sequence is CAISEWASGKNIQYF.